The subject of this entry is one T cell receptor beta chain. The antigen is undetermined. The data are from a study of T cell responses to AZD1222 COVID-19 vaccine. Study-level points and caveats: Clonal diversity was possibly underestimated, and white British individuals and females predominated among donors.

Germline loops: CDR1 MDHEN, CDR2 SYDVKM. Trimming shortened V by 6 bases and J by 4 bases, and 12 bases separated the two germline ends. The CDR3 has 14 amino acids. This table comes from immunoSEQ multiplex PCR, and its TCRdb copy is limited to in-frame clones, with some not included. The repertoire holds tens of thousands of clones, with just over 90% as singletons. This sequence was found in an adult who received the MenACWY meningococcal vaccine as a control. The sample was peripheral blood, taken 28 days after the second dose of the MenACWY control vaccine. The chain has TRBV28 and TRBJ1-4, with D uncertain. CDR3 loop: CASRPARVNEKLFF. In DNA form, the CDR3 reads TGTGCCAGCAGGCCCGCCCGGGTTAATGAAAAACTGTTTTTT.